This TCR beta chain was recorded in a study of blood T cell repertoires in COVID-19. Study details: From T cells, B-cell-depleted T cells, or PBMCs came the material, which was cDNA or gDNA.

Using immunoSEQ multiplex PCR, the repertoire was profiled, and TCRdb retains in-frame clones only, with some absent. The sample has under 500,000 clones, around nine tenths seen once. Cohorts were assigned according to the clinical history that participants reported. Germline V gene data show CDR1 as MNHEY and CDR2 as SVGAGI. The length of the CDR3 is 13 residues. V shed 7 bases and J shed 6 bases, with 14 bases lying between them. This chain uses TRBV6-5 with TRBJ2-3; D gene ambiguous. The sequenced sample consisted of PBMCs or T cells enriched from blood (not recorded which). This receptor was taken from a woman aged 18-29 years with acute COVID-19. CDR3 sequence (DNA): TGTGCCAGCAATACTGACACCTGGGATACGCAGTATTTT. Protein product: CASNTDTWDTQYF.